Detailed here is one T cell receptor beta chain. The antigen is undetermined. Evenly divided among several immunoSEQ plates was the genomic DNA of each subset. Sequencing used immunoSEQ multiplex PCR; TCRdb keeps in-frame clones, though not all of them. The sample has around 700,000 clones; around 72% are singletons. This record belongs to a study of shared clonotypes between healthy human individuals. The wider study: The study enrolled a couple of women and a few men aged 18 to 49. General study findings and limits: Generally, naive subsets came out with larger estimated richness than memory subsets.

CDR3 size: 15 residues. Trimming took 5 bases from V and 7 from J, leaving 17 bases between them. The germline CDR1 and CDR2 sequences are MDHEN and SYDVKM. Memory CD4+ cells were the fraction left after CD45RA+ naive selection. The receptor was derived from a young woman in good health. The V call is TRBV28, the J call TRBJ1-4; a possible D gene is TRBD1 (6 bases). The sequenced sample consisted of memory CD4+ T cells sorted from blood. Subset indicated: CD45RA-negative fraction. In nucleotides, the CDR3 is TGTGCCAGCAGTAAGAGGGGGGGCAAGGTTGAAAAACTGTTTTTT. Protein: CASSKRGGKVEKLFF.